This TCR beta chain stems from a study of blood T cell repertoires in COVID-19. The J segment lost 6 bases and the V segment lost 2 bases, leaving 7 bases of the junction unmatched. The CDR3 is made up of 14 amino acids. CDR1 LGHDT and CDR2 YNNKEL come from the germline V gene (reference sequence). The repertoire was sequenced with immunoSEQ multiplex PCR; TCRdb's copy has only in-frame clones and lacks some. Of around 80,000 clones in the sample, about 83% were seen once. This clone has only one observation. The rearrangement links TRBV3-1 (or the pseudogene TRBV3-2) to TRBJ2-7; 7 positions match TRBD1. The sequencing sample was made of peripheral blood. The TCR comes from a human donor in a cohort sampled during active COVID-19. CDR3 protein: CASSQMKGASEQYF. In nucleotides, the CDR3 is TGTGCCAGCAGCCAAATGAAGGGGGCTTCCGAGCAGTACTTC.